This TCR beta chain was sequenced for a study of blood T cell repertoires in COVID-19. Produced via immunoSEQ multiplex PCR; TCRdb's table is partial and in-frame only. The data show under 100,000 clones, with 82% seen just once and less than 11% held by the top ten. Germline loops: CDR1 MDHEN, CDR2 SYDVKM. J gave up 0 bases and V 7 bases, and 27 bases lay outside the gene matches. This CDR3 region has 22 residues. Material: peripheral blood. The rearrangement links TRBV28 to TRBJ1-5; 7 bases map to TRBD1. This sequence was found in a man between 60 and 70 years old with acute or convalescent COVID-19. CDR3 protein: CASNRVPGTVGQTIYSNQPQHF. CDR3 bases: TGTGCCAGCAACCGTGTTCCCGGGACAGTGGGTCAAACTATTTATAGCAATCAGCCCCAGCATTTT.